The rows below give T cell receptor beta chains drawn from one sample of a study of fetal regulatory T cell absence and autoimmunity. Profiling relied on immunoSEQ multiplex PCR, and the TCRdb table lists in-frame clones only, not all of them. Of about 95,000 clones in the sample, roughly 78% were seen once. The sequenced sample was pancreas tissue. The source is a male donor with IPEX syndrome. Both conserved end residues are part of each CDR3. The order of the fields is CDR3 DNA, CDR3 protein, J gene, V gene, clone size, D gene. The D gene is left open where the match is weak. Clone size is stated in some rows and not others, as once, few, many or a class when expanded.

TGTGCCAGCAGTTACGCGGACCGCTATGGCTACACCTTC,CASSYADRYGYTF,TRBJ1-2,TRBV6-5,few,NA
TGCGCCAGCAGCCAGACTAGCGGTTACAATGAGCAGTTCTTC,CASSQTSGYNEQFF,TRBJ2-1,TRBV4-1,NA,TRBD2
TGTGCCAGCAGTTACTCTAGCGGGAGCTCCTACGAGCAGTACTTC,CASSYSSGSSYEQYF,TRBJ2-7,TRBV6-6,NA,TRBD2
TGCGCCAGCAGCCAAGATCCCGGACAGGGCAATCAGCCCCAGCATTTT,CASSQDPGQGNQPQHF,TRBJ1-5,TRBV4-3,NA,TRBD1
TGTGCCAGTAGTACTAGCGGGGGCTACGAGCAGTACTTC,CASSTSGGYEQYF,TRBJ2-7,TRBV19,NA,TRBD2
TGCGCCAGCAGCCAACCTTATCCAGCGGGGGAGCTGTTTTTT,CASSQPYPAGELFF,TRBJ2-2,TRBV4-1,few,NA
TGTGCCATCAGTGTTTCGGGGGGCAATCAGCCCCAGCATTTT,CAISVSGGNQPQHF,TRBJ1-5,TRBV10-3,NA,NA
TGCGCCAGCAGCCGCGACAGGGGGCTGAGGGAGCAGTACTTC,CASSRDRGLREQYF,TRBJ2-7,TRBV4-3,NA,TRBD1
TGCGCCAGCAGCCGTTACAGGGTTACTGAAGCTTTCTTT,CASSRYRVTEAFF,TRBJ1-1,TRBV4-3,NA,NA
TGCGCCAGCAGCCAAGTTCGGACAGGAGGGGGCTATGGCTACACCTTC,CASSQVRTGGGYGYTF,TRBJ1-2,TRBV4-1,NA,TRBD1
TGTGCCAGCAGTTACGGGACAATGAACACTGAAGCTTTCTTT,CASSYGTMNTEAFF,TRBJ1-1,TRBV6-6,NA,NA
TGCGCCAGCAGCTTGGTCGGACAGCGTCTGAACACTGAAGCTTTCTTT,CASSLVGQRLNTEAFF,TRBJ1-1,TRBV5-1,NA,NA
TGTGCCATCAGTGAGTTGACAGACCCTAAAGTCTACGAGCAGTACTTC,CAISELTDPKVYEQYF,TRBJ2-7,TRBV10-3,NA,NA
TGTGCCAGCAGTTTATCCCGGACAGTTGATGAGCAGTTCTTC,CASSLSRTVDEQFF,TRBJ2-1,TRBV27,NA,NA